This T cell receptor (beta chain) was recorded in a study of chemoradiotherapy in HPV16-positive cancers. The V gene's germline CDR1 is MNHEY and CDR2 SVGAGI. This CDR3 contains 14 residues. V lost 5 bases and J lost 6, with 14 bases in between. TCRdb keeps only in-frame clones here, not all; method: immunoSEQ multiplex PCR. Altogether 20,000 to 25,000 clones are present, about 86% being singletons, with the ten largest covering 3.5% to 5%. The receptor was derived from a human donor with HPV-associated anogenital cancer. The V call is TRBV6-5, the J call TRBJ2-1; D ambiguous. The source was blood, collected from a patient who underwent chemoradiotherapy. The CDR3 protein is CASSLLPPGNEQFF. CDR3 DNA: TGTGCCAGCAGTCTCCTCCCTCCGGGCAATGAGCAGTTCTTC.